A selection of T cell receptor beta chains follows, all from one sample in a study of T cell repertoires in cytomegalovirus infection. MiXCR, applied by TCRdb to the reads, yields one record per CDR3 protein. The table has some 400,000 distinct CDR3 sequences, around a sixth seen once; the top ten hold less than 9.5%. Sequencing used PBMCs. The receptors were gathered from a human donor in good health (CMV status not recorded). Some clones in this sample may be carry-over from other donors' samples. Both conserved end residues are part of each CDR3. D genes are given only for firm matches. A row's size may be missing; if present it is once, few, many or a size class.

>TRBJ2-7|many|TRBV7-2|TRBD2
CASSPRGGLAGDRPDEQYF
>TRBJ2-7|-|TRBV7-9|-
CASSLASETERQYF
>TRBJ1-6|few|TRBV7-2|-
CASTVGGIAYNSPLHF
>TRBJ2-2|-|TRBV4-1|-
CASRQVAGTGELFF
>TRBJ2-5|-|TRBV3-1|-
CASSRASRQETQYF
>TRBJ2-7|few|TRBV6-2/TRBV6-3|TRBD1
CASSNGTGGNYEQYF
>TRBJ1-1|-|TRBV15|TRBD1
CATSRNRGNTEAFF
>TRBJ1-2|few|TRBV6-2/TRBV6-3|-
CASSYSTAPRGYTF
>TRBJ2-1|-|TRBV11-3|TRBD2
CASRGLAGEQFF
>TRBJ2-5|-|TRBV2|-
CARRATAQETQYF
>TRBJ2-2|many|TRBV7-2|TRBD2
CASSLVSGGGELFF
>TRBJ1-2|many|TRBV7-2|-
CASSHTSPGNYGYTF
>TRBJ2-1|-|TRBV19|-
CASSWRRGLDEQFF
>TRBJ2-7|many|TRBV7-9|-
CASRGRLSYEQYF
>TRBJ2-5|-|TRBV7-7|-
CASSRYSGMGETQYF
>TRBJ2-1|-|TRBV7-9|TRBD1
CASSFRDRHNEQFF
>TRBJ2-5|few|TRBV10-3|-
CAIKGPQGETQYF
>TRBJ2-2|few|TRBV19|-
CASREPGSGELFF
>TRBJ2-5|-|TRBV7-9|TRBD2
CASSLWSSGETQYF
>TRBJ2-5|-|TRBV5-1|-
CASSSTGREETQYF
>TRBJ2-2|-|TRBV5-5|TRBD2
CASRSAGVTGELFF
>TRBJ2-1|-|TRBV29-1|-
CSTRQNNEQFF
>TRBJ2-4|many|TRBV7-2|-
CASSPGLIQYF
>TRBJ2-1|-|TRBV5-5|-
CASSWGLRFYNEQFF
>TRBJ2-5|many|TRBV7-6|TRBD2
CASSLMGGLGETQYF
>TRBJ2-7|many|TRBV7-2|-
CASSLGRESYEQYF
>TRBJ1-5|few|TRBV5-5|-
CASSLLAGKGPQHF